Sequencing of this T cell receptor (beta chain) was carried out in a study of cytomegalovirus exposure and HLA in healthy donors. Findings and limits, study-wide: The study recorded around 160 TCR beta chains that were cytomegalovirus-associated. Rates of TCR association differed by HLA locus in a later analysis, with DRB1 highest and HLA-C lowest. A few CMV-associated chains were confirmed in vitro to be specific for CMV antigens.

J lost 2 bases, V lost 2 bases, and 6 bases had no gene match. CDR1 and CDR2 from the germline V gene are SGHDT and YYEEEE. The CDR3 totals 15 residues. With 60 Vbeta and 13 Jbeta primers, the PCR was carried out. Authors' methods: A follow-up analysis tallied 70 million to 80 million unique TCR beta chains, 8.5 million to 14 million shared. Generated by immunoSEQ multiplex PCR, the TCRdb table keeps only in-frame clones and is missing some. V and J calls and clone size are given by that table; D and trimming were obtained from the DNA. The table includes fewer than 50,000 clones, approximately 66% detected once. In the case of this clone: Its antigen is not identified.

The V and J genes are TRBV5-6 and TRBJ2-7, with 8 bases fitting TRBD2. The sample was PBMCs. The receptor was isolated from a man aged 45-60 years in good health and CMV-seropositive. The CDR3 protein is CASSFLSGEAYEQYF. CDR3 DNA sequence: TGTGCCAGCAGCTTTCTTAGCGGGGAAGCCTACGAGCAGTACTTC.